This is a list of T cell receptor beta chains from one sample in a study of shared clonotypes between healthy human individuals. Data came from immunoSEQ multiplex PCR; TCRdb stores just in-frame clones and leaves some out. This sample has approximately 600,000 clones, with approximately 95% found just once. Input material: naive CD8+ T cells sorted from blood. Source of these receptors: a woman aged 25-40 years in good health. The CDR3 runs from the conserved cysteine through the conserved F or W. The order of the fields is CDR3 protein, CDR3 DNA, J gene, clone size, D gene, V gene. A D gene is named only where the DNA matches it firmly. Clone size is stated in some rows and not others, as once, few, many or a class when expanded.

CDR3aa: CASSSRTGGGTEAFF; CDR3nt: TGTGCCAGCAGCTCCCGGACAGGGGGGGGGACTGAAGCTTTCTTT; j_gene: TRBJ1-1; abundance: NA; d_gene: TRBD1; v_gene: TRBV7-2
CDR3aa: CASSPHGTAASSSYEQYF; CDR3nt: TGTGCCAGCAGCCCCCACGGGACAGCGGCCTCGTCCTCCTACGAGCAGTACTTC; j_gene: TRBJ2-7; abundance: NA; d_gene: TRBD1; v_gene: TRBV7-8
CDR3aa: CASRGLGVGNEQFF; CDR3nt: TGTGCCAGCAGGGGGCTGGGAGTGGGGAATGAGCAGTTCTTC; j_gene: TRBJ2-1; abundance: once; d_gene: NA; v_gene: TRBV27
CDR3aa: CASSLGTSYEQYF; CDR3nt: TGTGCCAGCAGTTTGGGGACTAGCTACGAGCAGTACTTC; j_gene: TRBJ2-7; abundance: NA; d_gene: TRBD2; v_gene: TRBV27
CDR3aa: CATSRDGGQGSYEQYF; CDR3nt: TGTGCCACCAGCAGAGATGGGGGACAGGGCTCCTACGAGCAGTACTTC; j_gene: TRBJ2-7; abundance: once; d_gene: TRBD1; v_gene: TRBV15
CDR3aa: CASSFGLAGGTIYEQYF; CDR3nt: TGTGCCAGCAGTTTTGGTCTAGCGGGAGGCACAATTTACGAGCAGTACTTC; j_gene: TRBJ2-7; abundance: NA; d_gene: TRBD2; v_gene: TRBV27
CDR3aa: CASSYGTGDNQPQHF; CDR3nt: TGTGCCAGCAGCTACGGGACAGGGGATAATCAGCCCCAGCATTTT; j_gene: TRBJ1-5; abundance: once; d_gene: TRBD1; v_gene: TRBV13
CDR3aa: CASSQEYVGGQETQYF; CDR3nt: TGTGCCAGCAGCCAAGAGTATGTGGGGGGGCAAGAGACCCAGTACTTC; j_gene: TRBJ2-5; abundance: NA; d_gene: TRBD2; v_gene: TRBV4-2
CDR3aa: CASSPRGGLGNSPLHF; CDR3nt: TGTGCCAGCAGTCCGAGGGGGGGATTGGGCAATTCACCCCTCCACTTT; j_gene: TRBJ1-6; abundance: NA; d_gene: NA; v_gene: TRBV27
CDR3aa: CASSQEARRGQRDTQYF; CDR3nt: TGCGCCAGCAGCCAAGAGGCGCGCAGGGGGCAGAGAGATACGCAGTATTTT; j_gene: TRBJ2-3; abundance: NA; d_gene: TRBD1; v_gene: TRBV4-1
CDR3aa: CASSESQGWGLYYGEQYF; CDR3nt: TGCGCCAGCAGTGAGTCTCAGGGGTGGGGGCTCTACTACGGCGAGCAGTACTTC; j_gene: TRBJ2-7; abundance: NA; d_gene: NA; v_gene: TRBV10-1
CDR3aa: CASSLTSYNEQFF; CDR3nt: TGTGCCAGCAGTTTGACTAGTTATAATGAGCAGTTCTTC; j_gene: TRBJ2-1; abundance: NA; d_gene: NA; v_gene: TRBV28
CDR3aa: CASSLGLGITDTQYF; CDR3nt: TGTGCCAGCAGCTTAGGTCTAGGAATCACAGATACGCAGTATTTT; j_gene: TRBJ2-3; abundance: once; d_gene: NA; v_gene: TRBV7-9
CDR3aa: CASSVPSLAGSTDTQYF; CDR3nt: TGTGCCAGCAGCGTCCCGTCTCTAGCGGGAAGCACAGATACGCAGTATTTT; j_gene: TRBJ2-3; abundance: NA; d_gene: TRBD2; v_gene: TRBV9
CDR3aa: CASSAWTGSVNTEAFF; CDR3nt: TGTGCCAGCAGTGCCTGGACAGGGAGCGTGAACACTGAAGCTTTCTTT; j_gene: TRBJ1-1; abundance: NA; d_gene: TRBD1; v_gene: TRBV27
CDR3aa: CASTLGQGFSPLHF; CDR3nt: TGTGCCAGCACCCTAGGACAGGGGTTTTCACCCCTCCACTTT; j_gene: TRBJ1-6; abundance: NA; d_gene: TRBD1; v_gene: TRBV27
CDR3aa: CASSDYSTYEQYF; CDR3nt: TGTGCCAGCAGTGACTACAGCACCTACGAGCAGTACTTC; j_gene: TRBJ2-7; abundance: NA; d_gene: NA; v_gene: TRBV6-1
CDR3aa: CASRSGFTYEQYF; CDR3nt: TGTGCCAGTAGATCCGGGTTCACCTACGAGCAGTACTTC; j_gene: TRBJ2-7; abundance: NA; d_gene: NA; v_gene: TRBV27
CDR3aa: CASSLRVNTGELFF; CDR3nt: TGTGCCAGCAGTTTGCGGGTGAACACCGGGGAGCTGTTTTTT; j_gene: TRBJ2-2; abundance: NA; d_gene: NA; v_gene: TRBV28
CDR3aa: CASRILAGLRDEQFF; CDR3nt: TGTGCCAGCAGGATACTAGCGGGGCTCCGGGATGAGCAGTTCTTC; j_gene: TRBJ2-1; abundance: NA; d_gene: TRBD2; v_gene: TRBV27
CDR3aa: CASSQRLGENIQYF; CDR3nt: TGCGCCAGCAGCCAACGACTAGGCGAAAACATTCAGTACTTC; j_gene: TRBJ2-4; abundance: once; d_gene: NA; v_gene: TRBV4-1
CDR3aa: CASSSEVGLSNQPQHF; CDR3nt: TGTGCCAGCAGCTCCGAAGTTGGCTTATCAAATCAGCCCCAGCATTTT; j_gene: TRBJ1-5; abundance: NA; d_gene: NA; v_gene: TRBV4-2
CDR3aa: CAISGKSYGYTF; CDR3nt: TGTGCCATCAGCGGAAAGTCCTATGGCTACACCTTC; j_gene: TRBJ1-2; abundance: NA; d_gene: NA; v_gene: TRBV10-3
CDR3aa: CASSFSWDRIVNQPQHF; CDR3nt: TGTGCCAGCAGTTTTTCGTGGGACAGGATTGTGAATCAGCCCCAGCATTTT; j_gene: TRBJ1-5; abundance: NA; d_gene: TRBD1; v_gene: TRBV27
CDR3aa: CASSQAGTSGHNEQFF; CDR3nt: TGCGCCAGCAGCCAAGCCGGGACTAGCGGACACAATGAGCAGTTCTTC; j_gene: TRBJ2-1; abundance: NA; d_gene: TRBD2; v_gene: TRBV4-1
CDR3aa: CAWSVGIGYRAYEQYF; CDR3nt: TGTGCCTGGAGTGTGGGTATAGGTTACAGGGCCTACGAGCAGTACTTC; j_gene: TRBJ2-7; abundance: NA; d_gene: NA; v_gene: TRBV30